The subject of this entry is one TCR beta chain. The CDR3 covers 15 residues. Per germline, CDR1 SGHAT and CDR2 FQDESV (reference sequence). Unmatched junction bases numbered 9, after V lost 2 bases and J lost 6 bases. This entry comes from a study of blood T cell repertoires in COVID-19. Study-level information: Samples taken during acute and convalescent COVID-19 were collected in the United States, Italy and Spain. PBMCs, B-cell-depleted T cells, or T cells were the source of the cDNA or gDNA that made up the material.

Original data processing: Amplification of reference gene primers provided the estimated nucleated cell counts. Clones were sequenced by immunoSEQ multiplex PCR, and TCRdb holds only the in-frame ones, with some missing. That table supplies the V and J calls and clone size; D and trimming were determined from the DNA. The table includes about 250,000 clones, more than 65% detected once. The TCR sequence derives from a man between 45 and 60 years old with active or convalescent COVID-19. This chain joins TRBV11-1 and TRBJ2-7; TRBD1 matches at 8 bases. The material sequenced was peripheral blood. Here the CDR3 DNA reads TGTGCCAGCAGCTTAAGCAGGACAGGGTTTCTCGAGCAGTACTTC. Its protein is CASSLSRTGFLEQYF.